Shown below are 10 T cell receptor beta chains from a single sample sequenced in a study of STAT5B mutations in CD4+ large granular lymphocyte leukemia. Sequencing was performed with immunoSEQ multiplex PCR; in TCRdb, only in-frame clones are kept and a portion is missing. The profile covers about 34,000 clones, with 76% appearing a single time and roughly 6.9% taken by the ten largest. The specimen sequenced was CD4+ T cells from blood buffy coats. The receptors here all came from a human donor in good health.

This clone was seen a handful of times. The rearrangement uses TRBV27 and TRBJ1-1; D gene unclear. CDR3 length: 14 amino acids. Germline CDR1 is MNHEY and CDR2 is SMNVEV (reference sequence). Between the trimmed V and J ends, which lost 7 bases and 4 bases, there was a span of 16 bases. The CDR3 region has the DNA TGTGCCAGCACCGCGCAACGGCAAAGCACTGAAGCTTTCTTT. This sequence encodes CASTAQRQSTEAFF.

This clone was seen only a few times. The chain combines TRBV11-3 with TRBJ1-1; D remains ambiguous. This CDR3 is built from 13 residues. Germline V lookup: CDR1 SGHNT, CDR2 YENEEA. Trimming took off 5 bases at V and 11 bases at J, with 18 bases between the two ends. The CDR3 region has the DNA TGTGCCAGCAGCCCTGGACCCAGCAGGAGGGCTTTCTTT. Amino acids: CASSPGPSRRAFF.

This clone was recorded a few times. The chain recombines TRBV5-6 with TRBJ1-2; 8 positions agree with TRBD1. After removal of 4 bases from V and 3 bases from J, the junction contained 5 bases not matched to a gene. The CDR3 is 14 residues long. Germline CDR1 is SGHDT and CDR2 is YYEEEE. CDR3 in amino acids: CASSPPDRDYGYTF. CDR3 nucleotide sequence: TGTGCCAGCAGCCCGCCGGACAGGGACTATGGCTACACCTTC. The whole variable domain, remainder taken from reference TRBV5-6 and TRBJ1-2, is DAGVTQSPTHLIKTRGQQVTLRCSPKSGHDTVSWYQQALGQGPQFIFQYYEEEERQRGNFPDRFSGHQFPNYSSELNVNALLLGDSALYLCASSPPDRDYGYTFGSGTRLTVV.

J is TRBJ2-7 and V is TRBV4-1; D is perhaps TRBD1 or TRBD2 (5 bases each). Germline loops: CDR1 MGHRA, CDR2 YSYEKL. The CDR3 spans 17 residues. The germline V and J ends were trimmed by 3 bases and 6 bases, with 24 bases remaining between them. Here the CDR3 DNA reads TGCGCCAGCAGCCATGTATCGTGGGGGATAGGGTATGCCGAGCAGTACTTC. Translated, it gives CASSHVSWGIGYAEQYF.

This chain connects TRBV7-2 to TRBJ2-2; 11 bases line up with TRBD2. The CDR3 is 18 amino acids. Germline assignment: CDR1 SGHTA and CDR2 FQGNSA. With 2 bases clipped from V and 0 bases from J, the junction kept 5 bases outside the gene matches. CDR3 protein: CASSLRGLAAANTGELFF. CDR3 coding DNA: TGTGCCAGCAGCTTAAGGGGACTAGCGGCCGCGAACACCGGGGAGCTGTTTTTT.

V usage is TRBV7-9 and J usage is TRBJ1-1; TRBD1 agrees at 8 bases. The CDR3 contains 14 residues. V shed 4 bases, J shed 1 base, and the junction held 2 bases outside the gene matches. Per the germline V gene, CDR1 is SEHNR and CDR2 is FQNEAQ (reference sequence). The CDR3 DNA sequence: TGTGCCAGCAGCTCCGGACAGGGGAACACTGAAGCTTTCTTT. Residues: CASSSGQGNTEAFF.

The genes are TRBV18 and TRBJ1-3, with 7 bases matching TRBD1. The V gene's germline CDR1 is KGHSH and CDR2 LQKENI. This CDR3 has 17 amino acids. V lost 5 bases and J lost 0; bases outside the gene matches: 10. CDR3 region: CASSTQSRGSSGNTIYF. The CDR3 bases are TGTGCCAGCTCAACACAGTCCAGGGGGTCCTCTGGAAACACCATATATTTT.

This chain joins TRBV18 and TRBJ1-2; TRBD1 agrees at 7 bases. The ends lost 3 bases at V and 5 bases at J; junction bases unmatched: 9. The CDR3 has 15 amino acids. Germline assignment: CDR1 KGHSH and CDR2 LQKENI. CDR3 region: CASSPLPGQHYGYTF. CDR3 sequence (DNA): TGTGCCAGCTCACCCTTACCGGGACAGCATTATGGCTACACCTTC.

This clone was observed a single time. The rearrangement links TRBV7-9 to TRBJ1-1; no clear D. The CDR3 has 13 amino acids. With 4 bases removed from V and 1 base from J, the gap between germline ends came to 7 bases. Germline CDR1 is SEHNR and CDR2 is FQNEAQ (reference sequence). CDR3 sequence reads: CASSYLGNTEAFF. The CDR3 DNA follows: TGTGCCAGCAGCTACCTGGGGAACACTGAAGCTTTCTTT.

CDR3 amino acids: CASSLLVGLQETQYF. Written as DNA, the CDR3 is TGCGCCAGCAGCTTGTTGGTCGGCCTACAAGAGACCCAGTACTTC. The chain links TRBV5-1 to TRBJ2-5, with unresolved D. This CDR3 has 15 residues. V lost 1 base to trimming and J lost 2 bases, with 12 bases between them. Germline loops: CDR1 SGHRS, CDR2 YFSETQ. Combining the CDR3 with reference TRBV5-1 and TRBJ2-5 gives the whole variable domain KAGVTQTPRYLIKTRGQQVTLSCSPISGHRSVSWYQQTPGQGLQFLFEYFSETQRNKGNFPGRFSGRQFSNSRSEMNVSTLELGDSALYLCASSLLVGLQETQYFGPGTRLLVL.